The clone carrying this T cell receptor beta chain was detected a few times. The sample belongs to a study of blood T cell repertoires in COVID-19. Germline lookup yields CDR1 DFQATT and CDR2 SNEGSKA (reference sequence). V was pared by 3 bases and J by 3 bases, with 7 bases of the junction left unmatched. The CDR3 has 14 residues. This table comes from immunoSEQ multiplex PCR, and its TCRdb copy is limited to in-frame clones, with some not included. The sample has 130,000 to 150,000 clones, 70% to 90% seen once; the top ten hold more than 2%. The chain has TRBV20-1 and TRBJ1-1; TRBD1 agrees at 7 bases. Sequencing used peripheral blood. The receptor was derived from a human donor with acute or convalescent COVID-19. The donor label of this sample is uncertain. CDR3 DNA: TGCAGTGCTAGTGACAGGGCGAGATACACTGAAGCTTTCTTT. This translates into CSASDRARYTEAFF.